This T cell receptor (beta chain) originates from a study of T cells in Graves' hyperthyroidism and ophthalmopathy. V lost 5 bases to trimming and J lost 9 bases, with 17 bases between them. Germline-derived CDR1 and CDR2 are SGHNT and YENEEA. The CDR3 covers 14 residues. Study observations and caveats: In blood, most of the thyroid clonotypes expanded above 0.001 were also present.

What was amplified from RNA transcripts were TCR beta CDR3 regions. First-round RT-PCR of the TCR CDR3 relied on the HTBI primer set. MiXCR was run by TCRdb on the multiplex PCR reads, yielding one entry per CDR3 protein. Of some 620,000 distinct CDR3 sequences listed, around 15% are singletons. Newly diagnosed patients aged 18 to 65 had hyperthyroidism of under 2 months' duration. Diagnoses were made from clinical symptoms, serum measures (thyroxine and TRAb), thyroid ultrasound and orbital computed tomography. This clonotype was recorded many times. What it binds is not known. Sequenced sample: blood. The V gene is TRBV11-3, the J gene TRBJ2-1; D is uncertain. The TCR sequence derives from a woman aged 30 to 39 with Graves' hyperthyroidism. CDR3: CASSHPGGLGEQFF. DNA for the CDR3: TGTGCCAGCAGCCACCCGGGCGGCTTGGGTGAGCAGTTCTTC.